This T cell receptor (beta chain) comes out of a study of human T cells and chemical hapten exposure. Time point in this sample: pre-sensitization, week 0. Sample treatment: therapeutic diphenylcyclopropenone sensitization with weekly scalp DPC. TCRdb re-called the RACE reads with MiXCR, one entry per CDR3 protein. This table has 350,000 to 400,000 distinct CDR3 sequences, 5% to 6.5% appearing once. Ten or more counts support this clonotype. This TCR was recovered from a woman in her forties or fifties with alopecia areata. Some clones in this sample may be carry-over from other donors' samples. This specimen consisted of whole blood, obtained in connection with sensitization to the hapten diphenylcyclopropenone (DPC).

The CDR3 region has the DNA TGTGCCAGCAGCGGGAGACTAGCGGGAGGCGAGCAGTACTTC. It is translated as CASSGRLAGGEQYF. The J gene is TRBJ2-7, the V gene TRBV9, with 13 bases matching TRBD2. This CDR3 has 14 residues. V lost 3 bases, J lost 6 bases, and 3 bases stayed unmatched. The V gene's germline CDR1 is SGDLS and CDR2 YYNGEE.